Listed below are T cell receptor beta chains from one sample, sequenced in a study of blood T cells in healthy people across ages. TCRdb reprocessed the 5' RACE reads with MiXCR, giving one entry per CDR3 protein. The sample yields some 760,000 distinct CDR3 sequences, approximately 25% seen once. Another study also made use of these data, one on T cells of mothers and their children.

Sequenced sample: blood. All receptors derive from a boy younger than 18 in good health. CDR3s include the opening cysteine and the closing phenylalanine or tryptophan.

v_call cdr3_aa
TRBV11-2 CASSPEVGQLPYEQYF
TRBV4-2 CAGLDSPTGELFF
TRBV12-3/TRBV12-4 CASSLWTPNTGELFF
TRBV24-1 CATSVGSSGNTIYF
TRBV6-5 CASGITGSSYEQYF
TRBV7-2 CASSLLWEKLFF
TRBV11-2 CASSSAGGETQYF
TRBV7-3 CASSLNWRGGRGEQFF
TRBV7-6 CASSQDRLEQYF
TRBV7-9 CASSFTGTGEEETQYF
TRBV29-1 CSVLDRAVPTYEQYF
TRBV4-1 CASSQDSGNGYTF
TRBV24-1 CATSDPRDRVYEQYF
TRBV29-1 CSVTGGSSPLHF
TRBV6-6 CASSYSRTDLGLYEQYF
TRBV20-1 CSAREAGGPLDTQYF
TRBV28 CAVGLRPPPETQYF
TRBV20-1 CSATNPGQPLFDYGYTF
TRBV5-6 CASSSPLGGQETQYF
TRBV20-1 CSASEGRLETQYF
TRBV20-1 CSARDRGFQETQYF
TRBV3-1 CASSLQGQQYF
TRBV5-8 CASSLVTYQPQHF
TRBV29-1 CSVQGGTEDTEAFF
TRBV20-1 CSAHPQSISGRAALYF
TRBV3-1 CASTLAIRADTQYF
TRBV25-1 CASRTGRGTQYF
TRBV11-2 CASSPPAPGESLHF
TRBV27 CASSLERHSGGYEQYF
TRBV6-6 CASSYSNPNVGYTF
TRBV12-3/TRBV12-4 CASSQDSKSNQPQHF
TRBV5-1 CASSFYEGTYEQYF
TRBV6-5 CASSYSTGSPEQYF
TRBV12-3/TRBV12-4 CASSLGRIQETQYF
TRBV10-3 CAISESGQGNYGYTF
TRBV28 CASSPTQGLAYNEQFF
TRBV6-5 CASTDGLAGAEQFF
TRBV15 CATSRDWQTNYGYTF
TRBV2 CASSAGRGRNSPLHF
TRBV7-9 CASSPPQGLSYEQYF
TRBV7-9 CASSLVGTDYSYEQYF
TRBV4-1 CASSQDSSGSPPYEQYF
TRBV29-1 CSVEDRSYEQYF
TRBV11-2 CASSFLAGAMYEQYF
TRBV10-2 CASHRGEKLFF
TRBV6-2/TRBV6-3 CASSYEGFTGELFF
TRBV7-2 CASSLRGYYNEQFF
TRBV28 CASSLAYTGTENEKLFF
TRBV12-3/TRBV12-4 CASSPQHGVGGYTF
TRBV18 CASSLSGTDGEAFF
TRBV12-3/TRBV12-4 CASSSQGAWAGELFF
TRBV5-5 CASSPRTGPNEQFF
TRBV11-2 CASSSLRDLKNIQYF
TRBV29-1 CSVRTENQPQHF
TRBV12-3/TRBV12-4 CASTGDRAQPQHF
TRBV3-1 CASSPTLSQQNIQYF
TRBV4-1 CASSQQTSGSYNEQFF
TRBV28 CASSLTDRGGTSNQPQHF